These T cell receptor beta chains were read from a single sample in a study of CD8+ T cells in alopecia areata. Sequenced by immunoSEQ multiplex PCR; TCRdb stores in-frame clones only, minus some. This table holds about 180,000 clones, 51% found once. The sample was CD8+ T cells sorted from blood, taken around week 53, from a patient treated with tofacitinib. The receptor set was obtained from a human donor with alopecia areata. The CDR3 runs from the conserved cysteine through the conserved F or W. A D gene is named only where the DNA matches it firmly. Where a row states a size, it is once, few, many or the class of an expanded clone; other rows omit it.

J gene: TRBJ1-2; clone size: NA; D gene: TRBD1; V gene: TRBV29-1; CDR3 DNA: TGCAGCGCCCTTGGGACAGGGATAGTAGGCTACACCTTC; CDR3 protein: CSALGTGIVGYTF
J gene: TRBJ2-1; clone size: NA; D gene: TRBD2; V gene: TRBV2; CDR3 DNA: TGTGCCAGCAAAGGAGCGGGGGCCAGTGAGCAGTTCTTC; CDR3 protein: CASKGAGASEQFF
J gene: TRBJ2-3; clone size: NA; D gene: TRBD2; V gene: TRBV6-1; CDR3 DNA: TGTGCCAGCAGTGAAGGACTAGCGAAGAATCCAGATACGCAGTATTTT; CDR3 protein: CASSEGLAKNPDTQYF
J gene: TRBJ1-2; clone size: NA; D gene: NA; V gene: TRBV9; CDR3 DNA: TGTGCCAGCAGCACCGCACCCGGGACACGAAATGGCTACACCTTC; CDR3 protein: CASSTAPGTRNGYTF
J gene: TRBJ2-1; clone size: NA; D gene: NA; V gene: TRBV29-1; CDR3 DNA: TGCAGCGGTAGAAGCCTCAGAGATGAGCAGTTCTTC; CDR3 protein: CSGRSLRDEQFF
J gene: TRBJ1-2; clone size: few; D gene: NA; V gene: TRBV29-1; CDR3 DNA: TGCAGCGTTGAAGGAGAGGTCAGGGGTTACTATGGCTACACCTTC; CDR3 protein: CSVEGEVRGYYGYTF
J gene: TRBJ1-1; clone size: NA; D gene: NA; V gene: TRBV30; CDR3 DNA: TGTGCCTGGAGTGTACTGGGACCAAACACTGAAGCTTTCTTT; CDR3 protein: CAWSVLGPNTEAFF
J gene: TRBJ2-2; clone size: NA; D gene: NA; V gene: TRBV25-1; CDR3 DNA: TGTGCCAGCAGGGACAGTTTTGGGAACACCGGGGAGCTGTTTTTT; CDR3 protein: CASRDSFGNTGELFF
J gene: TRBJ2-1; clone size: NA; D gene: TRBD1; V gene: TRBV27; CDR3 DNA: TGTGCCAGCAGTCGTCCTGGGACAGGTCTTTACAATGAGCAGTTCTTC; CDR3 protein: CASSRPGTGLYNEQFF
J gene: TRBJ2-3; clone size: NA; D gene: NA; V gene: TRBV13; CDR3 DNA: TGTGCCAGCAGCCGCCTATACCGGGACACGTTCACAGATACGCAGTATTTT; CDR3 protein: CASSRLYRDTFTDTQYF
J gene: TRBJ1-1; clone size: few; D gene: NA; V gene: TRBV5-6; CDR3 DNA: TGTGCCAGCAGCTTGGCCAGGGACACTGAAGCTTTCTTT; CDR3 protein: CASSLARDTEAFF
J gene: TRBJ2-5; clone size: few; D gene: NA; V gene: TRBV7-2; CDR3 DNA: TGTGCCAGCAGCTTAGGACCAGGGAGTAGAAACTTC; CDR3 protein: CASSLGPGSRNF
J gene: TRBJ2-1; clone size: NA; D gene: NA; V gene: TRBV19; CDR3 DNA: TGTGCCAGCACCCAGGACAGACAGTACTACAATGAGCAGTTCTTC; CDR3 protein: CASTQDRQYYNEQFF
J gene: TRBJ1-1; clone size: NA; D gene: NA; V gene: TRBV4-2; CDR3 DNA: TGTGCCAGCAGCCAACAGGGATTGGTCACTGAAGCTTTCTTT; CDR3 protein: CASSQQGLVTEAFF
J gene: TRBJ1-1; clone size: NA; D gene: NA; V gene: TRBV6-5; CDR3 DNA: TGTGCCAGCAGTAAACAGGTGGGGAACACTGAAGCTTTCTTT; CDR3 protein: CASSKQVGNTEAFF
J gene: TRBJ2-1; clone size: NA; D gene: TRBD1; V gene: TRBV9; CDR3 DNA: TGTGCCAGCAGCGTAGGGGACAGGTACAATGAGCAGTTCTTC; CDR3 protein: CASSVGDRYNEQFF
J gene: TRBJ1-1; clone size: NA; D gene: NA; V gene: TRBV18; CDR3 DNA: TGTGCCAGCTCACCACCTAAGGGTAGCATGAACACTGAAGCTTTCTTT; CDR3 protein: CASSPPKGSMNTEAFF
J gene: TRBJ1-4; clone size: NA; D gene: NA; V gene: TRBV27; CDR3 DNA: TGTGCCAGCATGCCCCTTGGCGTAACTAATGAAAAACTGTTTTTT; CDR3 protein: CASMPLGVTNEKLFF
J gene: TRBJ2-2; clone size: NA; D gene: NA; V gene: TRBV29-1; CDR3 DNA: TGCAGCGTGCGCCCCCGGGCCACCACCGGGGAGCTGTTTTTT; CDR3 protein: CSVRPRATTGELFF
J gene: TRBJ1-6; clone size: NA; D gene: NA; V gene: TRBV7-8; CDR3 DNA: TGTGCCAGCAGCTCACAGGGAGAGTCCTATAATTCACCCCTCCACTTT; CDR3 protein: CASSSQGESYNSPLHF
J gene: TRBJ2-3; clone size: NA; D gene: NA; V gene: TRBV4-3; CDR3 DNA: TGCGCCAGCAGCCAAGATGTTGGCACCACAGATACGCAGTATTTT; CDR3 protein: CASSQDVGTTDTQYF
J gene: TRBJ2-2; clone size: NA; D gene: NA; V gene: TRBV29-1; CDR3 DNA: TGCAGCGCCCGAGCTATTATTGGGGGGACGAACACCGGGGAGCTGTTTTTT; CDR3 protein: CSARAIIGGTNTGELFF
J gene: TRBJ2-5; clone size: NA; D gene: NA; V gene: TRBV14; CDR3 DNA: TGTGCCAGCAGCCAGGGGACCTCCGAGGGAGAGACCCAGTACTTC; CDR3 protein: CASSQGTSEGETQYF
J gene: TRBJ2-1; clone size: NA; D gene: TRBD1; V gene: TRBV13; CDR3 DNA: TGTGCCAGCAGCTTTGCGACCGGGACAGGGGAAGCTGAGCAGTTCTTC; CDR3 protein: CASSFATGTGEAEQFF
J gene: TRBJ2-5; clone size: NA; D gene: TRBD2; V gene: TRBV6-6; CDR3 DNA: TGTGCCAGCACCCAGACTAGCAGGGAGGAGACCCAGTACTTC; CDR3 protein: CASTQTSREETQYF
J gene: TRBJ1-1; clone size: few; D gene: NA; V gene: TRBV30; CDR3 DNA: TGTGCCTGGACATATAGTGGTGAAGCTTTCTTT; CDR3 protein: CAWTYSGEAFF
J gene: TRBJ1-2; clone size: NA; D gene: TRBD1; V gene: TRBV5-4; CDR3 DNA: TGTGCCAGCAGCTTGTGGGAGGGACAGGGGTACTATGGCTACACCTTC; CDR3 protein: CASSLWEGQGYYGYTF
J gene: TRBJ2-2; clone size: NA; D gene: NA; V gene: TRBV11-2; CDR3 DNA: TGTGCCAGCAGCGCCCGACAGACCGGGGAGCTGTTTTTT; CDR3 protein: CASSARQTGELFF
J gene: TRBJ1-1; clone size: NA; D gene: NA; V gene: TRBV12-5; CDR3 DNA: TGTGCTAGTGGTTTGGGGACTTTCCAAACTGAAGCTTTCTTT; CDR3 protein: CASGLGTFQTEAFF
J gene: TRBJ1-1; clone size: NA; D gene: NA; V gene: TRBV13; CDR3 DNA: TGTGCCAGCAGCTTAGGCCTCCATGAAGCTTTCTTT; CDR3 protein: CASSLGLHEAFF
J gene: TRBJ1-5; clone size: NA; D gene: TRBD1; V gene: TRBV6-5; CDR3 DNA: TGTGCCAGCAGCCCCGCGGGACAGGGGAATCAGCCCCAGCATTTT; CDR3 protein: CASSPAGQGNQPQHF
J gene: TRBJ1-6; clone size: few; D gene: TRBD1; V gene: TRBV7-3; CDR3 DNA: TGTGCCAGCAGCTTACGAGGGGGCTCTAATTCACCCCTCCACTTT; CDR3 protein: CASSLRGGSNSPLHF